These 24 T cell receptor beta chains were all obtained from the same sample, sequenced in a study of T cell responses to AZD1222 COVID-19 vaccine (dated by TCRdb to the early 2020s). The library was generated by the immunoSEQ multiplex PCR assay. TCRdb holds this immuneACCESS table with in-frame rearrangements only. Some clones are missing; in checked studies, unresolved V genes explain under half, and the rest has no known cause. Within this sample are 43,000 or so clones, with roughly 88% of them counted one time only. The ten largest account for approximately 35% of the sample. The intended sense of this specimen's time point label: about 28 days (+/-7) after the second vaccine dose. The sequences come from peripheral blood, collected 28 days after the second AZD1222 dose. These receptors all stem from an adult who received the AZD1222 COVID-19 vaccine.

Only one count was recorded for this clone. CDR3 sequence reads: CASSLVGQGSEQYF. The CDR3 DNA sequence: TGTGCCAGCAGCTTGGTGGGACAGGGAAGCGAGCAGTACTTC. This chain uses TRBV5-4 with TRBJ2-7, with 9 bases fitting TRBD1. Trimming took 0 bases from V and 6 from J; bases not matched to a gene: 4. The CDR3 runs 14 residues. The germline V gene has CDR1 SGHNT and CDR2 YYREEE (reference sequence).

The chain carries TRBV5-4 and TRBJ2-1, with TRBD2 matching 8 bases. CDR1 SGHNT and CDR2 YYREEE come from the germline V gene (reference sequence). The trim removed 0 bases at V and 5 bases at J, leaving 7 bases unmatched. This CDR3 has 16 residues. The CDR3 spells CASSLGAGGRHNEQFF. The CDR3 DNA is TGTGCCAGCAGCTTGGGTGCGGGGGGTCGTCACAATGAGCAGTTCTTC.

The chain has TRBV27 and TRBJ1-3; TRBD1 aligns across 11 bases. Per germline, CDR1 MNHEY and CDR2 SMNVEV (reference sequence). There are 16 residues in the CDR3. V dropped 1 base and J dropped 8; count of bases not matched to a gene: 7. The CDR3, as DNA: TGTGCCAGCAGTTTATTGGGACAGGGGGGTCGGGACACCATATATTTT. Its protein is CASSLLGQGGRDTIYF.

CDR3 bases: TGTGCCAGCAGCGTAGTCGGGACCCTCGTGTCTTATAGCAATCAGCCCCAGCATTTT. Protein: CASSVVGTLVSYSNQPQHF. The chain couples TRBV9 to TRBJ1-5; D is perhaps TRBD1 (5 bases). Trimming took 0 bases from V and 0 from J, leaving 19 bases between them. Germline CDR1 is SGDLS and CDR2 is YYNGEE. The CDR3 extends over 19 amino acids.

This clone was seen more than once but under ten times. This rearrangement joins TRBV30 to TRBJ1-1; 9 bases map to TRBD1. J gave up 2 bases and V 4 bases, and 8 bases lay outside the gene matches. Germline CDR1 and CDR2: GTSNPN and SVGIG (reference sequence). The CDR3 is made up of 15 amino acids. CDR3 nucleotide sequence: TGTGCCTGGAATCTTCGGGGACAGGGAAACACTGAAGCTTTCTTT. Amino acid sequence: CAWNLRGQGNTEAFF.

This chain links TRBV21-1 with TRBJ2-7; no check of the table's D call, TRBD1, against the DNA was made. TRBV21-1 is a documented pseudogene. This CDR3 contains 15 residues. CDR3: CASSKVSQGGYEQYF. The CDR3 bases are TGTGCCAGCAGCAAAGTGTCACAGGGGGGATACGAGCAGTACTTC.

The chain recombines TRBV6-1 with TRBJ1-1; no reliable D call. The CDR3 covers 15 residues. Germline lookup yields CDR1 MNHNS and CDR2 SASEGT. Trimming shortened V by 1 base and J by 3 bases, and 12 bases separated the two germline ends. For the CDR3, the DNA is TGTGCCAGCAGTGAAGTTGGAGGGATGTACACTGAAGCTTTCTTT. Protein sequence: CASSEVGGMYTEAFF.

The CDR3 DNA reads as TGTGCCAGCAGCTTCTTCCATGAGCAGTTCTTC. Amino acid sequence: CASSFFHEQFF. The rearrangement links TRBV7-2 to TRBJ2-1; the D is unclear. The CDR3 has 11 residues. V lost 3 bases and J 8 bases, leaving 5 bases between the germline ends. Per the germline V gene, CDR1 is SGHTA and CDR2 is FQGNSA.

The V call is TRBV6-5, the J call TRBJ2-3; 7 bases fit TRBD2. The CDR3 contains 15 residues. The V and J ends lost 5 bases and 0 bases, in that order; junction bases with no gene match: 5. Germline assignment: CDR1 MNHEY and CDR2 SVGAGI. The CDR3 loop reads CASSPLGGSTDTQYF. CDR3 nucleotide sequence: TGTGCCAGCAGTCCCTTGGGGGGGAGCACAGATACGCAGTATTTT.

The chain has TRBV28 and TRBJ1-3, with TRBD1 as a possible D gene (6 bases). This CDR3 contains 14 residues. V lost 2 bases and J 7 bases, leaving 12 bases between the germline ends. The germline gives CDR1 MDHEN, CDR2 SYDVKM. CDR3 in amino acids: CASSLGGAQNTIYF. As DNA, the CDR3 is TGTGCCAGCAGTTTAGGGGGGGCACAGAACACCATATATTTT.

The gene calls are TRBV6-5 and TRBJ2-7; D remains unclear. The CDR3 sequence is 15 residues long. Trimming took 5 bases from V and 4 from J, leaving 18 bases between them. The germline gives CDR1 MNHEY, CDR2 SVGAGI. The CDR3 bases are TGTGCCAGCAGTAGGGTTGAGACGGCCCATTACGAGCAGTACTTC. It translates to CASSRVETAHYEQYF.

This sequence joins TRBV2 and TRBJ1-1; no clear D. V was cut by 2 bases and J by 4 bases, with 14 bases left in between. Germline CDR1 reads SNHLY; CDR2 reads FYNNEI. The length of the CDR3 is 15 residues. The CDR3 here is CASSETAGYLTEAFF. In DNA form, the CDR3 reads TGTGCCAGCAGTGAAACTGCAGGTTACCTCACTGAAGCTTTCTTT. Combining the CDR3 with reference TRBV2 and TRBJ1-1 gives the whole variable domain EPEVTQTPSHQVTQMGQEVILRCVPISNHLYFYWYRQILGQKVEFLVSFYNNEISEKSEIFDDQFSVERPDGSNFTLKIRSTKLEDSAMYFCASSETAGYLTEAFFGQGTRLTVV.

This chain links TRBV9 with TRBJ2-2; TRBD1 matches 7 bases. J lost 2 bases, V lost 4 bases, and 5 bases had no gene match. The CDR3 has 15 residues. CDR1 and CDR2 from the germline V gene are SGDLS and YYNGEE. The CDR3 sequence is CASSLTGANTGELFF. The CDR3 nucleotides read TGTGCCAGCAGCCTTACAGGGGCCAACACCGGGGAGCTGTTTTTT.

The rearrangement links TRBV29-1 to TRBJ2-3, with 7 bases matching TRBD1. The germline V gene has CDR1 SQVTM and CDR2 ANQGSEA. J gave up 3 bases and V 4 bases, and 7 bases lay outside the gene matches. This CDR3 comprises 14 residues. CDR3 in DNA: TGCAGCGTTGGAGACAGGGTTAGGACAGATACGCAGTATTTT. It translates to CSVGDRVRTDTQYF.

V is TRBV6-5 and J is TRBJ1-1, with D unresolved. There are 15 residues in the CDR3. CDR1 MNHEY and CDR2 SVGAGI come from the germline V gene. V was pared by 2 bases and J by 0 bases, with 10 bases between. The CDR3 is CASSYQAEMNTEAFF. The CDR3 region has the DNA TGTGCCAGCAGTTACCAGGCAGAGATGAACACTGAAGCTTTCTTT.

This sequence joins TRBV10-2 and TRBJ1-2; the D gene is possibly TRBD1 (5 bases). The germline V gene has CDR1 WSHSY and CDR2 SAAADI. The CDR3 is 13 residues long. V lost 3 bases, J lost 8 bases, and 13 bases lay in between. Written as DNA, the CDR3 is TGCGCCAGCAGTGATGGGGGTCCGAGAGGCTACACCTTC. Amino acid sequence: CASSDGGPRGYTF.

This chain uses TRBV7-2 with TRBJ2-7; a possible D gene is TRBD1 (5 bases). The CDR3 is 14 residues long. CDR1 SGHTA and CDR2 FQGNSA come from the germline V gene. With 5 bases removed from V and 2 bases from J, the gap between germline ends came to 13 bases. CDR3 region: CASSPSPDTYEQYF. CDR3 bases: TGTGCCAGCAGCCCCTCCCCGGACACCTACGAGCAGTACTTC.

The chain couples TRBV6-5 to TRBJ1-5; D might be TRBD1 (5 bases). CDR3 length equals 12 residues. Germline loops: CDR1 MNHEY, CDR2 SVGAGI. The V and J ends lost 6 bases and 9 bases respectively, with 12 bases between them. CDR3 in DNA: TGTGCCAGCAGCCCAAGGGGCGGGCCCCAGCATTTT. Its translation is CASSPRGGPQHF.

The gene calls are TRBV25-1 and TRBJ2-5; D is undetermined. The V end lost 7 bases, the J end lost 5 bases, and 11 bases lay between the germline ends. Germline CDR1 MGHDK, CDR2 SYGVNS. This CDR3 region has 12 residues. CDR3 sequence reads: CASTAHGETQYF. As DNA, the CDR3 is TGTGCCAGCACTGCCCATGGGGAGACCCAGTACTTC.

The chain recombines TRBV5-1 with TRBJ2-1; 10 positions match TRBD2. The CDR3 totals 16 residues. Germline lookup yields CDR1 SGHRS and CDR2 YFSETQ. The J segment lost 4 bases and the V segment lost 4 bases, leaving 8 bases of the junction unmatched. CDR3: CASSVRTAGGYNEQFF. The CDR3 DNA reads as TGCGCCAGCAGCGTCCGGACAGCGGGGGGGTACAATGAGCAGTTCTTC.

The V gene is TRBV19, the J gene TRBJ1-5; 10 bases align to TRBD1. V shed 4 bases, J shed 4 bases, and the junction held 7 bases outside the gene matches. The CDR3 contains 16 residues. Germline CDR1 and CDR2: LNHDA and SQIVND (reference sequence). CDR3 in DNA: TGTGCCAGTAGTACCCGGGACAGGGGCGGAAATCAGCCCCAGCATTTT. The encoded protein is CASSTRDRGGNQPQHF. The full variable domain, with the rest looked up from reference TRBV19 and TRBJ1-5, is DGGITQSPKYLFRKEGQNVTLSCEQNLNHDAMYWYRQDPGQGLRLIYYSQIVNDFQKGDIAEGYSVSREKKESFPLTVTSAQKNPTAFYLCASSTRDRGGNQPQHFGDGTRLSIL.

This clone was recorded once. The genes are TRBV7-9 and TRBJ2-2; no reliable D call. From germline, CDR1 is SEHNR and CDR2 FQNEAQ (reference sequence). The CDR3 has 12 amino acids. V dropped 5 bases and J dropped 3 bases, with 4 bases sitting between them. Here the CDR3 reads CASSPYTGELFF. CDR3 coding DNA: TGTGCCAGCAGCCCATACACCGGGGAGCTGTTTTTT. The whole variable domain, remainder taken from reference TRBV7-9 and TRBJ2-2, is DTGVSQNPRHKITKRGQNVTFRCDPISEHNRLYWYRQTLGQGPEFLTYFQNEAQLEKSRLLSDRFSAERPKGSFSTLEIQRTEQGDSAMYLCASSPYTGELFFGEGSRLTVL.

This clone has only a few counts. The V call is TRBV10-1, the J call TRBJ2-7; no firm D call. The CDR3 runs 15 residues. CDR1 and CDR2 from the germline V gene are WNHNN and SYGVQD (reference sequence). V was pared by 3 bases and J by 4 bases, with 16 bases between. The CDR3: CASSDISGGEYEQYF. In DNA form, the CDR3 reads TGCGCCAGCAGTGATATCTCGGGCGGAGAATACGAGCAGTACTTC.

This clone was observed a few times. The V call is TRBV7-8, the J call TRBJ1-5; D remains unclear. CDR1 is SGHVS, CDR2 FQNEAQ, per germline. V was shortened by 6 bases and J by 0 bases, with 6 bases between the two germline ends. The CDR3 is 13 residues long. As DNA, the CDR3 is TGTGCCAGCAGTCACAGTAGCAATCAGCCCCAGCATTTT. Residues: CASSHSSNQPQHF.